This T cell receptor (beta chain) was profiled in a study of T-cell reconstitution after alpha-beta-depleted transplantation in children. Using unique molecular identifiers, the investigators prepared the TCRbeta library. TCRdb ran MiXCR on the PCR reads and lists one entry per CDR3 protein. The data show about 72,000 distinct CDR3 sequences, about 7.3% seen once. In its sample, this clonotype was seen many times. The CDR3 spans 14 residues. The ends lost 6 bases at V and 8 bases at J; junction bases unmatched: 8. The germline V gene has CDR1 MNHNS and CDR2 SASEGT. The receptor was derived from a human donor who donated a stem cell graft to a child with acute lymphoblastic leukemia. This sequence joins TRBV6-1 and TRBJ1-4, with 8 bases that match TRBD1. This sample comprised PBMCs from the stem cell graft donor, obtained from the stem cell graft. CDR3 DNA sequence: TGTGCCAGCAGCGGACAGGGTTCAGAAGAAAAACTGTTTTTT. Translated: CASSGQGSEEKLFF.